These T cell receptor beta chains were read from a single sample in a study of blood T cell repertoires in COVID-19. Here immunoSEQ multiplex PCR was the method, and the copy in TCRdb shows in-frame clones only, minus some. The sample lists roughly 230,000 clones, 85% occurring once. Sequences were obtained from peripheral blood. The receptors were gathered from an older woman with active or convalescent COVID-19. The CDR3 runs from the conserved cysteine through the conserved F or W. D genes are given only for firm matches. Size values are once, few and many counts, or a class for expanded clones, and some rows have none.

length	D	V	J	size	CDR3	DNA
15	-	TRBV7-8	TRBJ2-1	-	CASSQGGGRRNEQFF	TGTGCCAGCAGCCAAGGGGGGGGGCGGCGCAATGAGCAGTTCTTC
15	-	TRBV27	TRBJ1-2	-	CASKLDFGGNYGYTF	TGTGCCAGCAAACTCGATTTCGGGGGAAACTATGGCTACACCTTC
15	-	TRBV11-3	TRBJ2-5	-	CASSLGNRSPETQYF	TGTGCCAGCAGCTTAGGAAACAGGTCCCCAGAGACCCAGTACTTC
15	TRBD2	TRBV7-9	TRBJ2-1	-	CASSPGLASNDEQFF	TGTGCCAGCAGCCCGGGACTAGCGAGCAACGATGAGCAGTTCTTC
16	TRBD2	TRBV5-1	TRBJ2-5	-	CASSPRLAGGQETQYF	TGCGCCAGCAGCCCCCGACTAGCGGGAGGTCAAGAGACCCAGTACTTC
24	TRBD2	TRBV23-1	TRBJ2-3	-	CASSQPSPGLSPRRRRTSTDTQYF	TGCGCCAGCAGTCAGCCGTCGCCGGGACTATCCCCCCGCCGCCGACGCACCAGCACAGATACGCAGTATTTT
15	TRBD2	TRBV6-5	TRBJ2-1	-	CASRVTSGGAYEQFF	TGTGCCAGCAGAGTGACTAGCGGGGGGGCCTATGAGCAGTTCTTC
14	TRBD1	TRBV11-2	TRBJ2-5	once	CASSPGQFQETQYF	TGTGCCAGCAGCCCGGGACAGTTCCAAGAGACCCAGTACTTC
14	-	TRBV7-9	TRBJ1-1	once	CASSSGRGEAEAFF	TGTGCCAGCAGCTCCGGACGGGGAGAGGCTGAAGCTTTCTTT
11	-	TRBV28	TRBJ2-5	once	CASSPGYAQYF	TGTGCCAGCAGTCCAGGGTATGCCCAGTACTTC
14	-	TRBV5-1	TRBJ2-1	-	CASSLLEGGNEQFF	TGCGCCAGCAGCCTTTTGGAGGGAGGCAATGAGCAGTTCTTC
14	-	TRBV5-1	TRBJ2-2	-	CASSSLAPTGELFF	TGCGCCAGCAGCTCCCTAGCACCCACCGGGGAGCTGTTTTTT
16	-	TRBV19	TRBJ1-1	-	CASSPGYSVSNTEAFF	TGTGCCAGTAGTCCAGGGTATTCGGTTTCTAACACTGAAGCTTTCTTT
14	TRBD1	TRBV30	TRBJ1-6	-	CAWSVYRGPSPLHF	TGTGCCTGGAGTGTATACAGGGGGCCTTCACCCCTCCACTTT
14	-	TRBV21-1	TRBJ1-5	-	CASSCGGGNQPQHF	TGTGCCAGCAGCTGCGGCGGAGGCAATCAGCCCCAGCATTTT
16	TRBD1	TRBV5-1	TRBJ2-5	-	CASSYGTGNMQETQYF	TGCGCCAGCAGCTATGGGACAGGGAATATGCAAGAGACCCAGTACTTC
15	-	TRBV5-4	TRBJ2-1	-	CASSLDGSTYNEQFF	TGTGCCAGCAGCTTGGATGGTAGCACCTACAATGAGCAGTTCTTC
16	TRBD2	TRBV13	TRBJ2-3	-	CASSFLAGEAEDTQYF	TGTGCCAGCAGCTTCCTAGCGGGGGAGGCGGAAGATACGCAGTATTTT
13	-	TRBV2	TRBJ1-5	-	CASSGASPQPQHF	TGTGCCAGCAGTGGGGCTTCCCCTCAGCCCCAGCATTTT
15	TRBD2	TRBV2	TRBJ2-5	-	CASRFLGTRGETQYF	TGTGCCAGCCGTTTTCTCGGGACTAGGGGAGAGACCCAGTACTTC
15	-	TRBV6-6	TRBJ1-6	-	CASSYSRQPNSPLHF	TGTGCCAGCAGTTACTCGAGGCAGCCTAATTCACCCCTCCACTTT
16	TRBD2	TRBV7-9	TRBJ2-3	-	CASSSRLAGSTDTQYF	TGTGCCAGCAGCTCTAGATTAGCGGGAAGCACAGATACGCAGTATTTT
13	-	TRBV6-5	TRBJ2-7	-	CATRTGVSYEQYF	TGTGCCACCAGGACTGGAGTCTCCTACGAGCAGTACTTC
13	TRBD1	TRBV10-3	TRBJ1-1	-	CATTQGDGTEAFF	TGTGCCACGACCCAGGGGGATGGTACTGAAGCTTTCTTT
11	-	TRBV24-1	TRBJ2-3	-	CATSFKDTQYF	TGTGCCACCAGTTTTAAAGATACGCAGTATTTT
12	-	TRBV29-1	TRBJ1-1	-	CSVVQVNTEAFF	TGCAGCGTTGTTCAGGTGAACACTGAAGCTTTCTTT
15	TRBD2	TRBV7-9	TRBJ2-3	-	CASSLVGGGTDTQYF	TGTGCCAGCAGCTTAGTCGGGGGGGGCACAGATACGCAGTATTTT
13	-	TRBV6-5	TRBJ1-3	-	CASGRTPGNTIYF	TGTGCCAGCGGACGGACACCAGGAAACACCATATATTTT
14	TRBD1	TRBV7-9	TRBJ1-1	-	CASSRLTGVTEAFF	TGTGCCAGCAGTCGACTAACAGGGGTCACTGAAGCTTTCTTT
14	-	TRBV6-4	TRBJ2-2	-	CASSEQQDTGELFF	TGTGCCAGCAGTGAGCAACAGGACACCGGGGAGCTGTTTTTT
15	-	TRBV11-2	TRBJ2-7	few	CASSRNADSPYEQYF	TGTGCCAGCAGCCGTAATGCGGATTCCCCCTACGAGCAGTACTTC